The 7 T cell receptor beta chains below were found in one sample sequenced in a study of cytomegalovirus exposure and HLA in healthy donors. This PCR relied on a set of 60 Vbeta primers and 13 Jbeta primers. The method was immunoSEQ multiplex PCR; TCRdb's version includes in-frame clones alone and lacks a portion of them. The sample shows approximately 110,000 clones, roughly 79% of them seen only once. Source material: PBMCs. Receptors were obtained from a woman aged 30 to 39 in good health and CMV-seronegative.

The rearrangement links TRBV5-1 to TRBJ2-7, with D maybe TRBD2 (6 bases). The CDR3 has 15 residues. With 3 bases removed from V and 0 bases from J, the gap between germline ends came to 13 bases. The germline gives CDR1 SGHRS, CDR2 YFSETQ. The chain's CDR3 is CASSSGTASSYEQYF. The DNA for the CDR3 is TGCGCCAGCAGCTCCGGGACTGCGAGCTCCTACGAGCAGTACTTC.

CDR3 loop: CASSQETYEQYF. CDR3 sequence (DNA): TGTGCCAGCAGCCAAGAGACTTACGAGCAGTACTTC. The genes are TRBV4-2 and TRBJ2-7; D is unclear. The V end was cut by 0 bases, the J end by 4 bases, with 4 bases between. The V gene's germline CDR1 is LGHNA and CDR2 YNFKEQ. The CDR3 is 12 residues long.

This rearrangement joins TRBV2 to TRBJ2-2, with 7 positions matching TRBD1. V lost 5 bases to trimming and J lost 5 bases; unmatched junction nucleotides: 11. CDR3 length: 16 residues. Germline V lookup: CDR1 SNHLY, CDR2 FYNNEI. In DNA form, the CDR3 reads TGTGCCAGCAGTTTGACAAGACAGGGTAGTACCGGGGAGCTGTTTTTT. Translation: CASSLTRQGSTGELFF.

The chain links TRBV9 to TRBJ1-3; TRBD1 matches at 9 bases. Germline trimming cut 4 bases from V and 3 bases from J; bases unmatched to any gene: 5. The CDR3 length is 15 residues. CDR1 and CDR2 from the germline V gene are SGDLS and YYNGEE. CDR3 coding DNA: TGTGCCAGCAGCACGGAGACAGGGGGTGGAAACACCATATATTTT. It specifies CASSTETGGGNTIYF.

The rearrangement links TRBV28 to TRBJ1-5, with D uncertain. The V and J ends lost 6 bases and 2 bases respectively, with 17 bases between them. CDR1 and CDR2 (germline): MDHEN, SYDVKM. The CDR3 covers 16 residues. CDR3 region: CASRPTTRQGNQPQHF. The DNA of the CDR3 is TGTGCCAGCAGACCAACCACCCGGCAGGGCAATCAGCCCCAGCATTTT. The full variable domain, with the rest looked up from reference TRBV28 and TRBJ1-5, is DVKVTQSSRYLVKRTGEKVFLECVQDMDHENMFWYRQDPGLGLRLIYFSYDVKMKEKGDIPEGYSVSREKKERFSLILESASTNQTSMYLCASRPTTRQGNQPQHFGDGTRLSIL.

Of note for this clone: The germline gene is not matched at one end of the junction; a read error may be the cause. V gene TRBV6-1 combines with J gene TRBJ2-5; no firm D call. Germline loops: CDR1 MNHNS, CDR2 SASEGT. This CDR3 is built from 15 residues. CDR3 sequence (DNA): TGTGCCAGCAGTGAAGGGCTTGGAGACCAAGAGATCCAGTACTTC. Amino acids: CASSEGLGDQEIQYF.

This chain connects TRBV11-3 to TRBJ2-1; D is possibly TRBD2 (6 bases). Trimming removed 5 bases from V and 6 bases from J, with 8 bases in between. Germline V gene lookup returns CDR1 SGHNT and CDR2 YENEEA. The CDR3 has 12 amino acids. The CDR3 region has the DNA TGTGCCAGCAGCCGGGGAGGCAATGAGCAGTTCTTC. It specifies CASSRGGNEQFF. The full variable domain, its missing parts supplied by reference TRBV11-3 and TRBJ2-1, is EAGVVQSPRYKIIEKKQPVAFWCNPISGHNTLYWYLQNLGQGPELLIRYENEEAVDDSQLPKDRFSAERLKGVDSTLKIQPAELGDSAVYLCASSRGGNEQFFGPGTRLTVL.